What follows are 19 T cell receptor beta chains derived from one specimen sequenced in a study of response to subunit inactivated influenza vaccine. TCRdb fed the RT-PCR reads into MiXCR, producing one record per CDR3 protein. This sample has hundreds of thousands of distinct CDR3 sequences; around 18% occur once, and the top ten carry approximately 10%. This specimen was PBMCs from blood, taken roughly 5 days after vaccination. The receptor source for this set is a man in his forties or fifties who received an inactivated influenza vaccine.

This clonotype was observed many times. The CDR3 nucleotides read TGTGCCACCAGCAGATGGGAGGCACCCGCCTACGAGCAGTACTTC. It translates to CATSRWEAPAYEQYF. This sequence joins TRBV15 and TRBJ2-7; D might be TRBD2 (6 bases). The CDR3 sequence is 15 residues long. Germline assignment: CDR1 LNHNV and CDR2 YYDKDF (reference sequence). Trimming took off 2 bases at V and 2 bases at J, with 13 bases between the two ends.

At least ten counts were recorded for this clonotype. This chain links TRBV27 with TRBJ2-7; D gene ambiguous. Germline V gene sequence: CDR1 MNHEY, CDR2 SMNVEV (reference sequence). V was trimmed by 0 bases and J by 3 bases, leaving 9 bases between them. The CDR3 is 14 residues long. The CDR3 DNA reads TGTGCCAGCAGTTTATCGCGCGGTTTCTACGAGCAGTACTTC. Translation gives CASSLSRGFYEQYF.

The V call is TRBV11-2, the J call TRBJ2-1; D may be TRBD2 (6 bases). The CDR3 length is 14 residues. V lost 4 bases, J lost 10 bases, and 17 bases lay in between. Germline CDR1 is SGHAT and CDR2 is FQNNGV. CDR3 DNA sequence: TGTGCCAGCAGCTCGTGGGGGGATCACTGGGAGCAGTTCTTC. This sequence encodes CASSSWGDHWEQFF.

This clonotype appeared a few times. The chain has TRBV28 and TRBJ2-5; no clear D. V was cut by 1 base and J by 5 bases, with 8 bases left in between. This CDR3 spans 13 amino acids. Germline CDR1 reads MDHEN; CDR2 reads SYDVKM. The CDR3 coding sequence is TGTGCCAGCAGTTTATTTGCGCGGGAGACCCAGTACTTC. Translated: CASSLFARETQYF.

This clonotype was detected only a few times. The chain is built from TRBV7-2 and TRBJ1-2, with no clear D. The CDR3 contains 15 residues. With 5 bases removed from V and 1 base from J, the gap between germline ends came to 14 bases. Germline lookup yields CDR1 SGHTA and CDR2 FQGNSA. DNA for the CDR3: TGTGCCAGCAGCCCCAGACATAACCTTAACTATGGCTACACCTTC. Amino acids: CASSPRHNLNYGYTF. The full variable domain, in which reference TRBV7-2 and TRBJ1-2 provide the parts outside the CDR3, is GAGVSQSPSNKVTEKGKDVELRCDPISGHTALYWYRQSLGQGLEFLIYFQGNSAPDKSGLPSDRFSAERTGGSVSTLTIQRTQQEDSAVYLCASSPRHNLNYGYTFGSGTRLTVV.

This chain joins TRBV20-1 and TRBJ2-7; 9 bases match TRBD1. CDR3 length: 13 amino acids. CDR1 and CDR2 (germline): DFQATT, SNEGSKA (reference sequence). V dropped 7 bases and J dropped 2; count of bases not matched to a gene: 6. CDR3 bases: TGCAGTGGTTTGGGACAGGGAACCTACGAGCAGTACTTC. Its protein is CSGLGQGTYEQYF.

The CDR3 here is CASSVAGGAQYF. The CDR3 nucleotides read TGTGCCAGCAGCGTAGCTGGGGGGGCCCAGTACTTC. This chain joins TRBV9 and TRBJ2-5; 7 nucleotides match TRBD2. After removal of 0 bases from V and 9 bases from J, the junction contained 2 bases not matched to a gene. This CDR3 comprises 12 residues. The germline V gene encodes CDR1 SGDLS and CDR2 YYNGEE.

This chain uses TRBV3-1 with TRBJ1-1; 7 nucleotides line up with TRBD1. Germline CDR1 LGHDT, CDR2 YNNKEL (reference sequence). The CDR3 is 15 amino acids. J was trimmed by 3 bases and V by 0 bases; bases with no gene match: 4. CDR3 sequence (DNA): TGTGCCAGCAGCCAAGATCCAGGGGGTGACACTGAAGCTTTCTTT. Translated: CASSQDPGGDTEAFF.

The rearrangement joins TRBV12-3 or TRBV12-4 to TRBJ2-1, with D perhaps TRBD2 (6 bases). The length of the CDR3 is 11 residues. Trimming pared 7 bases from V and 13 bases from J, leaving 14 bases between. The CDR3 reads CASTLGGIQFF. CDR3 nucleotides: TGTGCCAGCACCTTGGGCGGGATTCAGTTCTTC.

This clonotype has only a few counts. The V gene is TRBV4-2, the J gene TRBJ2-3, with 7 bases lining up with TRBD2. The J segment lost 2 bases and the V segment lost 0 bases, leaving 5 bases of the junction unmatched. In germline, CDR1 is LGHNA, CDR2 YNFKEQ. The CDR3 covers 16 residues. CDR3 in DNA: TGTGCCAGCAGCCAAGATTTCGCGGGGGACACAGATACGCAGTATTTT. Its translation is CASSQDFAGDTDTQYF.

The chain links TRBV25-1 to TRBJ2-7; 11 bases match TRBD1. The ends lost 2 bases at V and 6 bases at J; junction bases unmatched: 3. The CDR3 is 14 residues long. The germline gives CDR1 MGHDK, CDR2 SYGVNS. The DNA for the CDR3 is TGTGCCAGCAGTGAAACCGGGACAGGGGGCGAGCAGTACTTC. It specifies CASSETGTGGEQYF.

This clonotype was seen a few times. V gene TRBV28 combines with J gene TRBJ2-6; the D is unclear. Germline lookup yields CDR1 MDHEN and CDR2 SYDVKM. The ends were cut back, 8 bases at V and 5 bases at J, with 10 bases in the middle. The CDR3 is 13 residues long. DNA of the CDR3: TGTGCCAGCTCTCCGCTGAGGGCCAACGTCCTGACTTTC. Amino acids: CASSPLRANVLTF.

The chain joins TRBV28 to TRBJ2-2; no reliable D call. V was pared by 3 bases and J by 2 bases, with 10 bases between. From germline, CDR1 is MDHEN and CDR2 SYDVKM. The length of the CDR3 is 15 residues. CDR3 DNA sequence: TGTGCCAGCAGTTTCCCCGGCTACAACACCGGGGAGCTGTTTTTT. It translates to CASSFPGYNTGELFF.

This clonotype was picked up a small number of times. V is TRBV4-2 and J is TRBJ2-7, with D perhaps matching TRBD1 (6 bases). Trimming cost V 0 bases and J 3 bases, with 9 bases left between them. Germline V gene sequence: CDR1 LGHNA, CDR2 YNFKEQ. This CDR3 region has 14 residues. The CDR3 bases are TGTGCCAGCAGCCAAGAACTACAGGGCTACGAGCAGTACTTC. It specifies CASSQELQGYEQYF.

V and J are TRBV7-9 and TRBJ2-6; tentatively, D is TRBD2 (6 bases). Germline V gene lookup returns CDR1 SEHNR and CDR2 FQNEAQ (reference sequence). The V and J ends lost 5 bases and 2 bases respectively, with 13 bases between them. The CDR3 length is 16 residues. CDR3 bases: TGTGCCAGCAGCATCCCGTGGGGGGCTGGGGCCAACGTCCTGACTTTC. Its protein is CASSIPWGAGANVLTF.

This chain joins TRBV7-9 and TRBJ1-2; the D gene is possibly TRBD1 (6 bases). There are 14 residues in the CDR3. The V gene lost 5 bases and the J gene lost 3 bases, with 13 bases spanning the gap. In germline, CDR1 is SEHNR, CDR2 FQNEAQ (reference sequence). The CDR3 sequence is CASSPLGGHYGYTF. CDR3 coding DNA: TGTGCCAGCAGCCCCCTCGGGGGGCACTATGGCTACACCTTC. The variable domain in full, completed from reference TRBV7-9 and TRBJ1-2, reads DTGVSQNPRHKITKRGQNVTFRCDPISEHNRLYWYRQTLGQGPEFLTYFQNEAQLEKSRLLSDRFSAERPKGSFSTLEIQRTEQGDSAMYLCASSPLGGHYGYTFGSGTRLTVV.

This clonotype occurred a few times. The V call is TRBV5-1, the J call TRBJ1-1; no firm D call. The V gene's germline CDR1 is SGHRS and CDR2 YFSETQ. This CDR3 has 15 amino acids. V was cut by 4 bases and J by 0 bases, with 13 bases left in between. The CDR3 DNA reads as TGCGCCAGCAGCCTGACGACCTTCATGAACACTGAAGCTTTCTTT. It translates to CASSLTTFMNTEAFF.

The genes are TRBV7-3 and TRBJ2-1; possible D gene TRBD1, 6 bases. V lost 5 bases and J lost 7, with 18 bases in between. CDR1 is SGHTA and CDR2 is FQGTGA in the germline V gene. The CDR3 is 15 amino acids. CDR3 coding DNA: TGTGCCAGCAGCCCACAGGGTGGGTTCAATAATGAGCAGTTCTTC. It translates to CASSPQGGFNNEQFF. Together with reference TRBV7-3 and TRBJ2-1, the CDR3 gives the full variable domain: GAGVSQTPSNKVTEKGKYVELRCDPISGHTALYWYRQSLGQGPEFLIYFQGTGAADDSGLPNDRFFAVRPEGSVSTLKIQRTERGDSAVYLCASSPQGGFNNEQFFGPGTRLTVL.

This clonotype has only a few counts. The chain couples TRBV24-1 to TRBJ2-5, with 7 bases fitting TRBD1. This CDR3 has 14 residues. After removal of 10 bases from V and 1 base from J, the junction contained 8 bases not matched to a gene. Germline assignment: CDR1 KGHDR and CDR2 SFDVKD. CDR3 bases: TGTGCCACTAGTCCGGGACAGCTCCAAGAGACCCAGTACTTC. Its protein product is CATSPGQLQETQYF.